This TCR beta chain came from a study of Graves' ophthalmopathy and Graves' hyperthyroidism. Findings of the study overall: Forecasting of ophthalmopathy progression by the model achieved nearly 71% sensitivity and roughly 75% specificity.

J lost 0 bases, V lost 5 bases, and 5 bases had no gene match. This CDR3 has 16 residues. The V gene's germline CDR1 is LNHDA and CDR2 SQIVND (reference sequence). This clonotype has only a few counts. Antigen specificity is unknown. CDR3 regions of TCR beta were amplified from RNA transcripts. An initial RT-PCR round employing HTBI primers preceded a second-round multiplex PCR. TCRdb passed the multiplex PCR reads through MiXCR, listing each CDR3 protein once. The repertoire has about 220,000 distinct CDR3 sequences, roughly 21% of them found once; the top ten carry approximately 40%. The chain combines TRBV19 with TRBJ1-3; 9 positions match TRBD1. This clonotype originated in a woman in her 50s with Graves' ophthalmopathy. Material for sequencing was peripheral blood. DNA for the CDR3: TGTGCCAGTAGTTGGGACAGGGCATCCTCTGGAAACACCATATATTTT. Translated, it gives CASSWDRASSGNTIYF.